At least ten counts were recorded for the clone carrying this TCR beta chain. The sample belongs to a study of T cells of healthy individuals. TCRdb re-analysed the 5' RACE reads in MiXCR, keeping a single row per CDR3 protein. Among 63,000 or so distinct CDR3 sequences listed, around 16% were seen once. CDR3 length: 11 amino acids. Germline V gene data show CDR1 as SNHLY and CDR2 as FYNNEI. Trimming pared 6 bases from V and 6 bases from J, leaving 3 bases between. The TCR was taken from a human donor in good health. The chain couples TRBV2 to TRBJ1-6; D ambiguous. The DNA for the CDR3 is TGTGCCAGCAGCATTAATTCACCCCTCCACTTT. Translated: CASSINSPLHF.